This T cell receptor (beta chain) was obtained from a study of shared T cell receptors in the human thymus. Sequencing used immunoSEQ multiplex PCR; TCRdb keeps in-frame clones, though not all of them. The sample carries some 700,000 clones, around nine tenths recorded once. Germline CDR1 is MNHNY and CDR2 is SVGAGI (reference sequence). The CDR3 contains 15 residues. Trimming took 0 bases from V and 6 from J, leaving 13 bases between them. These sequences were also reported in another study, on human thymus T cells. That investigation notes: Resections from corrective heart surgery provided thymus tissue. V and J genes seemed to be used with bias in thymic and blood repertoires. A high degree of thymic repertoire overlap among unrelated individuals was reported in related research.

The source is a boy younger than two with a congenital heart defect. Sample: thymocytes. The chain uses TRBV6-6 and TRBJ2-3; D not certain. This chain's CDR3 is CASSYSKLYADTQYF. Here the CDR3 DNA reads TGTGCCAGCAGTTACTCGAAACTATATGCGGATACGCAGTATTTT.